This T cell receptor (beta chain) was documented in a study of T-cell reconstitution after alpha-beta-depleted transplantation in children. The CDR3 runs to 13 residues. Per the germline V gene, CDR1 is ENHRY and CDR2 is SYGVKD. V dropped 10 bases and J dropped 5 bases, with 17 bases sitting between them. This clonotype was observed many times. The authors prepared the TCRbeta library with unique molecular identifiers. TCRdb used MiXCR to reprocess the PCR reads, holding one entry per CDR3 protein. The data show roughly 100,000 distinct CDR3 sequences, roughly 8% seen once. Sample: PBMCs from the stem cell graft donor, taken from the stem cell graft. The V call is TRBV10-3, the J call TRBJ1-2, with D possibly being TRBD1 (6 bases). The sequence was obtained from a human donor who donated a stem cell graft to a child with congenital amegakaryocytic thrombocytopenia. This CDR3 reads CATHREAPYGYTF. The DNA for the CDR3 is TGTGCCACTCACAGGGAGGCTCCGTATGGCTACACCTTC.